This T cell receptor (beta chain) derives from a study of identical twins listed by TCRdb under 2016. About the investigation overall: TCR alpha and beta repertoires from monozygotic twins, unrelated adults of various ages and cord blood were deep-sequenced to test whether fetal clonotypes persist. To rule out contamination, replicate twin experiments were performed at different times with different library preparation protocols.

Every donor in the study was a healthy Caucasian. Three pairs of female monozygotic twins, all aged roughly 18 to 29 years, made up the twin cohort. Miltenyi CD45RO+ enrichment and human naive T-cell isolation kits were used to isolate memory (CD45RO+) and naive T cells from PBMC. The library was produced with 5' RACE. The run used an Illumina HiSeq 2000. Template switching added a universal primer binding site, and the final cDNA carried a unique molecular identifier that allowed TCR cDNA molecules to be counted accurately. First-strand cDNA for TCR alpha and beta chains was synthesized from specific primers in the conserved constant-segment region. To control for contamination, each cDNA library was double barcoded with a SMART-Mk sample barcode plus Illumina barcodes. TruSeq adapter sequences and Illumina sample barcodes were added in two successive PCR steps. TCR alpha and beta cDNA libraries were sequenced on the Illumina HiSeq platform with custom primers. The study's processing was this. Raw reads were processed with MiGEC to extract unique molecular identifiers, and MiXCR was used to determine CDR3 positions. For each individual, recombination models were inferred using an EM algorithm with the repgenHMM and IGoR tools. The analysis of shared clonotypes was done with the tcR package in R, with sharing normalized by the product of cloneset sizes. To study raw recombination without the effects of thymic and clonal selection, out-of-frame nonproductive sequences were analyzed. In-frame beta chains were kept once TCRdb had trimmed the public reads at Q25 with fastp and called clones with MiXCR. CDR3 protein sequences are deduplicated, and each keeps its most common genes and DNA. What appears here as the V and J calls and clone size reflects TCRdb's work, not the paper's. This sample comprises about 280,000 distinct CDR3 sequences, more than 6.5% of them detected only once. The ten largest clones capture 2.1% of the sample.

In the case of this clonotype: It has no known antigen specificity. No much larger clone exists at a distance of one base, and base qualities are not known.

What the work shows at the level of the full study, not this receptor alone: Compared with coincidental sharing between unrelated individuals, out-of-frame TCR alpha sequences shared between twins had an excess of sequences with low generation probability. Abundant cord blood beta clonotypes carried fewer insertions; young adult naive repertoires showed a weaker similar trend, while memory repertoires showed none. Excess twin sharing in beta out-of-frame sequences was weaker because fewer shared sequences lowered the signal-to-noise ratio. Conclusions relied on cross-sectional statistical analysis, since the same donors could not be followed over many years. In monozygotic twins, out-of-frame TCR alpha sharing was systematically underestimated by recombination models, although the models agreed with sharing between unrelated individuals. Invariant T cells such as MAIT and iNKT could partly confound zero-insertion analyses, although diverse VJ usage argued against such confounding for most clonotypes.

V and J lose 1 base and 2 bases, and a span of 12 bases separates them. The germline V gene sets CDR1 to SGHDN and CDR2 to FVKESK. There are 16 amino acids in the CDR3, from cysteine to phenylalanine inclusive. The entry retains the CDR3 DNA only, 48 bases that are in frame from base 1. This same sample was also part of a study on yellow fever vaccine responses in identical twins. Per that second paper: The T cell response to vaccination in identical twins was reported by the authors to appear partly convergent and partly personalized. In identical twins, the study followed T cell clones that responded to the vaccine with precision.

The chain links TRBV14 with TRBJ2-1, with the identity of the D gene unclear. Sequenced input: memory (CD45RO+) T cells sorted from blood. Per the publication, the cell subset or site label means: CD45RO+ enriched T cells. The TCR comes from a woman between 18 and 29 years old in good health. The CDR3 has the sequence CASSQVMGRTYNEQFF. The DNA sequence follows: TGTGCCAGCAGCCAAGTTATGGGCAGAACCTACAATGAGCAGTTCTTC.